The 19 T cell receptor beta chains below were found in one sample sequenced in a study of blood T cell repertoires in COVID-19. The table came from immunoSEQ multiplex PCR; TCRdb's copy has only in-frame clones and leaves some out. The table has roughly 100,000 clones, 80% to 85% seen once. Sequenced material: peripheral blood. The receptors were gathered from a man aged 55 to 70 with acute or convalescent COVID-19.

The gene calls are TRBV6-2 or TRBV6-3 and TRBJ2-7; 8 bases are a match to TRBD1. This CDR3 is 16 amino acids long. Per germline, CDR1 MNHEY and CDR2 SVGEGT. The junction had 10 bases not matched to a gene; V was cut back by 2 bases and J by 4 bases. The CDR3 region has the DNA TGTGCCAGCAGTTACCGCGGGACAGGTAGAGGATACGAGCAGTACGTC. Translated: CASSYRGTGRGYEQYV.

The V and J genes are TRBV3-1 (or the pseudogene TRBV3-2) and TRBJ2-5; D may be TRBD1 (5 bases). There are 15 residues in the CDR3. CDR1 LGHDT and CDR2 YNNKEL come from the germline V gene (reference sequence). V dropped 1 base and J dropped 2 bases, with 11 bases sitting between them. Here the CDR3 reads CASSQVKTAQETQYF. The CDR3 DNA follows: TGTGCCAGCAGCCAAGTAAAGACAGCACAAGAGACCCAGTACTTC.

This clone showed up just once. The chain combines TRBV3-1 (or the pseudogene TRBV3-2) with TRBJ2-6, with 9 bases fitting TRBD2. CDR1 and CDR2 (germline): LGHDT, YNNKEL (reference sequence). V trimming: 2 bases; J trimming: 0 bases; junction bases outside the gene matches: 8. The CDR3 runs 19 residues. The CDR3: CASSQPTSGLASGANVLTF. The CDR3 bases are TGTGCCAGCAGCCAACCGACTAGCGGACTTGCCTCTGGGGCCAACGTCCTGACTTTC.

The chain couples TRBV7-2 to TRBJ2-7; the match to TRBD1 covers 8 bases. Trimming removed 3 bases from V and 2 bases from J; junction bases left unmatched: 9. Germline CDR1 and CDR2: SGHTA and FQGNSA. The CDR3 loop spans 16 amino acids. This CDR3 is CASSFSSGTGAYEQYF. The CDR3 DNA follows: TGTGCCAGCAGCTTCTCCTCCGGGACAGGAGCCTACGAGCAGTACTTC. The full variable domain, in which reference TRBV7-2 and TRBJ2-7 provide the parts outside the CDR3, is GAGVSQSPSNKVTEKGKDVELRCDPISGHTALYWYRQSLGQGLEFLIYFQGNSAPDKSGLPSDRFSAERTGGSVSTLTIQRTQQEDSAVYLCASSFSSGTGAYEQYFGPGTRLTVT.

CDR3 DNA: TGCAGCGTTTTGGCCGGGACAGGGTATGGCTACACCTTC. As protein: CSVLAGTGYGYTF. The chain employs TRBV29-1 and TRBJ1-2, with 9 bases aligning to TRBD1. The CDR3 contains 13 residues. V was clipped by 5 bases and J by 5 bases; unmatched bases: 6. Per the germline V gene, CDR1 is SQVTM and CDR2 is ANQGSEA.

This chain joins TRBV11-3 and TRBJ1-1, with 8 bases aligning to TRBD1. There are 14 residues in the CDR3. The germline CDR1 and CDR2 sequences are SGHNT and YENEEA. Trimming at V came to 4 bases and at J to 1 base, leaving 2 bases not matched to a gene. This CDR3 is CASSWGQENTEAFF. The CDR3 DNA reads as TGTGCCAGCAGCTGGGGACAGGAGAACACTGAAGCTTTCTTT.

V gene TRBV7-9 combines with J gene TRBJ1-1, with TRBD1 as a possible D gene (6 bases). The CDR3 length is 14 residues. Germline assignment: CDR1 SEHNR and CDR2 FQNEAQ (reference sequence). With 4 bases removed from V and 0 bases from J, the gap between germline ends came to 9 bases. CDR3 region: CASSYRDMNTEAFF. The CDR3 bases are TGTGCCAGCAGCTACCGGGACATGAACACTGAAGCTTTCTTT.

This clone showed up just a few times. The J gene is TRBJ2-4, the V gene TRBV6-5; 7 nucleotides align to TRBD2. Germline loops: CDR1 MNHEY, CDR2 SVGAGI. Trimming removed 3 bases from V and 7 bases from J; junction bases left unmatched: 12. CDR3 length: 16 residues. The CDR3 coding sequence is TGTGCCAGCAGTTATGGATTGGGAGGGGCGGGGAACATTCAGTACTTC. Amino acids: CASSYGLGGAGNIQYF.

The chain is built from TRBV7-9 and TRBJ1-5; 9 bases are shared with TRBD1. The CDR3 is made up of 15 amino acids. V lost 5 bases and J lost 4; bases outside the gene matches: 6. Looked up from germline, CDR1 is SEHNR and CDR2 is FQNEAQ (reference sequence). This chain's CDR3 is CASSVSGTGNQPQHF. The CDR3, as DNA: TGTGCCAGCAGCGTCTCCGGGACAGGGAATCAGCCCCAGCATTTT.

The table lists this clone with a few counts. The CDR3 DNA follows: TGTGCCACCAGCAGAGGAGCGGGAGTAAACGAGCAGTACGTC. Residues: CATSRGAGVNEQYV. The J gene is TRBJ2-7, the V gene TRBV15; 8 positions agree with TRBD2. The CDR3 spans 14 residues. V trimming: 1 base; J trimming: 5 bases; junction bases outside the gene matches: 4. From germline, CDR1 is LNHNV and CDR2 YYDKDF (reference sequence).

There are a few counts of this clone. V and J are TRBV6-2 or TRBV6-3 and TRBJ2-7, with 7 bases aligning to TRBD2. V was pared by 6 bases and J by 4 bases, with 6 bases of the junction left unmatched. Germline-derived CDR1 and CDR2 are MNHEY and SVGEGT. This CDR3 has 13 residues. The CDR3 sequence is CASSRGGVYEQYV. In DNA, the CDR3 is TGTGCCAGCAGCCGGGGAGGGGTTTACGAGCAGTACGTC.

The chain is built from TRBV4-2 and TRBJ2-3; no reliable D call. There are 15 residues in the CDR3. CDR1 is LGHNA, CDR2 YNFKEQ, per germline. The V end was cut by 0 bases, the J end by 7 bases, with 14 bases between. CDR3: CASSQDRGTQNTQYF. In DNA, the CDR3 is TGTGCCAGCAGCCAAGATAGAGGAACCCAAAATACGCAGTATTTT.

This chain uses TRBV19 with TRBJ1-1, with 9 bases identical to TRBD1. This CDR3 region has 17 residues. V gave up 5 bases and J gave up 6 bases; unmatched junction bases: 16. Germline loops: CDR1 LNHDA, CDR2 SQIVND (reference sequence). The CDR3 sequence: CASSSAPLGTGTSEAFF. CDR3 nucleotide sequence: TGTGCCAGTAGTTCGGCCCCTTTGGGGACAGGGACCTCTGAAGCTTTCTTT.

The rearrangement uses TRBV19 and TRBJ1-5, with 12 bases aligning to TRBD1. This CDR3 contains 15 residues. The V segment lost 6 bases and the J segment 7 bases; nucleotides outside the gene matches: 7. Germline loops: CDR1 LNHDA, CDR2 SQIVND (reference sequence). CDR3 coding DNA: TGTGCCAGTAGAACCGGGACAGGGGGCGAACAGCCCCAGCATTTT. This encodes CASRTGTGGEQPQHF. The variable domain in full, completed from reference TRBV19 and TRBJ1-5, reads DGGITQSPKYLFRKEGQNVTLSCEQNLNHDAMYWYRQDPGQGLRLIYYSQIVNDFQKGDIAEGYSVSREKKESFPLTVTSAQKNPTAFYLCASRTGTGGEQPQHFGDGTRLSIL.

V is TRBV4-1 and J is TRBJ2-3; D unclear. The CDR3 totals 15 residues. Trimming took 0 bases from V and 3 from J, leaving 10 bases between them. CDR1 MGHRA and CDR2 YSYEKL come from the germline V gene. CDR3 nucleotide sequence: TGCGCCAGCAGCCAAGATGTGGCAGATACAGATACGCAGTATTTT. Amino acids: CASSQDVADTDTQYF.

This rearrangement joins TRBV6-5 to TRBJ2-2; D is undetermined. This CDR3 contains 15 residues. V dropped 2 bases and J dropped 1 base, with 8 bases sitting between them. The germline V gene encodes CDR1 MNHEY and CDR2 SVGAGI. CDR3 nucleotides: TGTGCCAGCAGTTACGAACTCCTGAACACCGGGGAGCTGTTTTTT. Amino acids: CASSYELLNTGELFF.

CDR3 loop: CASSLDFTGGLYRYF. The CDR3 bases are TGCGCCAGCAGCTTGGATTTTACAGGGGGTCTTTATAGGTATTTT. This chain joins TRBV5-1 and TRBJ2-3, with 8 bases fitting TRBD1. CDR1 and CDR2 from the germline V gene are SGHRS and YFSETQ. CDR3 length equals 15 residues. V trimming: 0 bases; J trimming: 14 bases; junction bases outside the gene matches: 14. Variable domain in full (rest from reference TRBV5-1 and TRBJ2-3): KAGVTQTPRYLIKTRGQQVTLSCSPISGHRSVSWYQQTPGQGLQFLFEYFSETQRNKGNFPGRFSGRQFSNSRSEMNVSTLELGDSALYLCASSLDFTGGLYRYFGPGTRLTVL.

This rearrangement joins TRBV19 to TRBJ1-5; D perhaps matches TRBD1 (5 bases). The length of the CDR3 is 14 residues. Trimming left V 3 bases short and J 11 bases short, with 17 bases between. The germline gives CDR1 LNHDA, CDR2 SQIVND (reference sequence). The CDR3 sequence is CASSISKGTLAQHF. As DNA, the CDR3 is TGTGCCAGTAGTATCAGTAAGGGGACTCTGGCCCAGCATTTT.

Turning to this clone: The conserved closing phenylalanine or tryptophan is absent in this CDR3, likely reflecting a read error. Because the CDR3's place on the DNA is in doubt, the DNA is left out and the CDR3 is given as listed by TCRdb. The CDR3 loop is CATSYPSTEAFL. The chain uses TRBV15 and TRBJ1-1. The germline V gene has CDR1 LNHNV and CDR2 YYDKDF (reference sequence). Counting both end residues, the CDR3 totals 12 amino acids.